These 10 T cell receptor beta chains share one sample of origin, sequenced in a study of neoadjuvant nivolumab and ipilimumab in lung cancer. Sequencing was performed with immunoSEQ multiplex PCR; in TCRdb, only in-frame clones are kept and a portion is missing. The sample yields about 20,000 clones, more than 70% seen once. Sequences were derived from tumor tissue, sampled after neoadjuvant nivolumab, alone or with ipilimumab, at or shortly before surgery. These receptors originate from an adult with non-small cell lung cancer.

The chain links TRBV7-8 to TRBJ1-1; 7 bases map to TRBD1. CDR3 length: 14 amino acids. Germline CDR1 SGHVS, CDR2 FQNEAQ. The V gene end was trimmed by 1 base and the J gene end by 1 base; junction bases not matched to a gene: 0. In DNA, the CDR3 is TGTGCCAGCAGCTTAGGACAGGGGAACACTGAAGCTTTCTTT. It specifies CASSLGQGNTEAFF.

The rearrangement uses TRBV18 and TRBJ1-4; possible D gene TRBD1, 5 bases. V lost 4 bases and J 8 bases, leaving 11 bases between the germline ends. Germline CDR1 is KGHSH and CDR2 is LQKENI. The length of the CDR3 is 13 residues. The CDR3 region has the DNA TGTGCCAGCTCACAGGGGATCGAAGAAAAACTGTTTTTT. As protein: CASSQGIEEKLFF.

The V and J genes are TRBV5-6 and TRBJ1-1, with D possibly matching TRBD1 (5 bases). The CDR3 runs to 13 residues. V was cut by 0 bases and J by 5 bases, with 8 bases left in between. CDR1 and CDR2 from the germline V gene are SGHDT and YYEEEE. The CDR3 coding sequence is TGTGCCAGCAGCTTGGGGGGGAGTACTGAAGCTTTCTTT. Amino acid sequence: CASSLGGSTEAFF.

The chain employs TRBV5-4 and TRBJ2-7, with a tentative D call TRBD2 (6 bases). V gave up 2 bases and J gave up 3 bases, with 9 bases separating them. CDR1 is SGHNT, CDR2 YYREEE, per germline (reference sequence). The CDR3 loop spans 13 amino acids. The CDR3 nucleotides are TGTGCCAGCAGCTTCGGGGGTGGCTACGAGCAGTACTTC. Encoded protein: CASSFGGGYEQYF.

The chain joins TRBV6-5 to TRBJ2-7, with 14 bases lining up with TRBD2. Trimming took 5 bases from V and 12 from J; bases not matched to a gene: 6. This CDR3 spans 13 amino acids. Germline CDR1 and CDR2: MNHEY and SVGAGI. The CDR3 loop is CASSPGLAGARYF. In DNA, the CDR3 is TGTGCCAGCAGTCCGGGACTAGCGGGGGCCCGGTACTTC.

This clone was seen once. This chain links TRBV25-1 with TRBJ2-5; TRBD1 matches 7 bases. CDR1 is MGHDK and CDR2 is SYGVNS in the germline V gene. The CDR3 extends over 18 amino acids. With V trimmed by 1 base and J by 1 base, 12 bases remained unmatched. The CDR3, as DNA: TGTGCCAGCAGTGAATTAGTAAGACAGGGCGTATTCCAAGAGACCCAGTACTTC. It specifies CASSELVRQGVFQETQYF.

This clone was detected once. The J gene is TRBJ1-5, the V gene TRBV6-1; D call uncertain. CDR1 and CDR2 from the germline V gene are MNHNS and SASEGT. CDR3 length equals 14 residues. V lost 1 base and J lost 3, with 7 bases in between. Here the CDR3 reads CASSEGGFNQPQHF. DNA for the CDR3: TGTGCCAGCAGTGAAGGCGGTTTCAATCAGCCCCAGCATTTT.

The V gene is TRBV2, the J gene TRBJ2-3; D possibly matches TRBD1 or TRBD2 (6 bases each). Trimming shortened V by 6 bases and J by 2 bases, and 15 bases separated the two germline ends. Germline CDR1 is SNHLY and CDR2 is FYNNEI. The CDR3 length is 15 residues. The CDR3 loop reads CASRGEGGYTDTQYF. The CDR3 nucleotides are TGTGCCAGCAGGGGGGAAGGGGGGTACACAGATACGCAGTATTTT. Full variable domain (missing parts from reference TRBV2 and TRBJ2-3): EPEVTQTPSHQVTQMGQEVILRCVPISNHLYFYWYRQILGQKVEFLVSFYNNEISEKSEIFDDQFSVERPDGSNFTLKIRSTKLEDSAMYFCASRGEGGYTDTQYFGPGTRLTVL.

The chain has TRBV4-2 and TRBJ1-2; D is perhaps TRBD1 (6 bases). Looked up from germline, CDR1 is LGHNA and CDR2 is YNFKEQ. The ends were cut back, 0 bases at V and 5 bases at J, with 16 bases in the middle. The CDR3 extends over 16 amino acids. The CDR3 DNA sequence: TGTGCCAGCAGCCAAGATACGGGGGGCGCTTCGTATGGCTACACCTTC. Amino acids: CASSQDTGGASYGYTF.

This chain links TRBV15 with TRBJ1-4, with a possible D match to TRBD1 (5 bases). V gave up 5 bases and J gave up 2 bases, with 9 bases separating them. The CDR3 length is 14 residues. Germline V lookup: CDR1 LNHNV, CDR2 YYDKDF (reference sequence). Written as DNA, the CDR3 is TGTGCCACCAGCCAGGGTGGGACTAATGAAAAACTGTTTTTT. Protein product: CATSQGGTNEKLFF.